Sequencing of this T cell receptor (beta chain) was carried out in a study of shared clonotypes between healthy human individuals. For every subset, genomic DNA was evenly distributed across several immunoSEQ plates. Profiled with immunoSEQ multiplex PCR; TCRdb holds only in-frame clones, not every one. The data contain 2,500,000 or so clones, 80% to 95% of them singletons. Germline CDR1 reads ENHRY; CDR2 reads SYGVKD. The V and J ends lost 6 bases and 4 bases respectively, with 9 bases between them. The CDR3 extends over 12 amino acids. This clone was recorded a few times. Other DNA sequences in this sample translate to the same CDR3.

The chain is built from TRBV10-3 and TRBJ1-1; no definite D call. The TCR sequence derives from a man younger than 35 in good health. Some clones in this sample may be carry-over from other donors' samples. The material sequenced was naive CD4+ T cells from PBMCs. Subset: CD45RA+ positively selected. CDR3 DNA sequence: TGTGCCATCAGCCGCGGCGGCACTGAAGCTTTCTTT. Translation gives CAISRGGTEAFF.